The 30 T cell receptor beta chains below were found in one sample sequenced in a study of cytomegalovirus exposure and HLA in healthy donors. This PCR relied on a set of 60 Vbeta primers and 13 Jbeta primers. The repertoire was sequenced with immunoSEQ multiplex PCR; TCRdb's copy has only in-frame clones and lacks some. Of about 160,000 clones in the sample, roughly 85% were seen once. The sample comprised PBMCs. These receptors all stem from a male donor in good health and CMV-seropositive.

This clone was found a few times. The CDR3: CASSPQFSGNTGELFF. CDR3 nucleotides: TGTGCCAGTAGCCCCCAGTTTTCAGGCAACACCGGGGAGCTGTTTTTT. The rearrangement joins TRBV19 to TRBJ2-2; unclear D gene. V was clipped by 6 bases and J by 2 bases, with 16 bases between them. This CDR3 has 16 amino acids. Germline V gene lookup returns CDR1 LNHDA and CDR2 SQIVND (reference sequence).

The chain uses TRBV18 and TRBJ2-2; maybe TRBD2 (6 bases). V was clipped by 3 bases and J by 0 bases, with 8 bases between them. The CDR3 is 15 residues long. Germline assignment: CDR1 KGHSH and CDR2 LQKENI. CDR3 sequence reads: CASSPGTSNTGELFF. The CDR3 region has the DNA TGTGCCAGCTCACCCGGGACTTCGAACACCGGGGAGCTGTTTTTT.

The CDR3 DNA follows: TGTGCCTGGAGTGTAGACCACGGAGCGCCCCAGCATTTT. The encoded protein is CAWSVDHGAPQHF. V usage is TRBV30 and J usage is TRBJ1-5; D call uncertain. Germline lookup yields CDR1 GTSNPN and CDR2 SVGIG (reference sequence). Trimming removed 0 bases at V and 9 bases at J, with 12 bases between. CDR3 length: 13 amino acids.

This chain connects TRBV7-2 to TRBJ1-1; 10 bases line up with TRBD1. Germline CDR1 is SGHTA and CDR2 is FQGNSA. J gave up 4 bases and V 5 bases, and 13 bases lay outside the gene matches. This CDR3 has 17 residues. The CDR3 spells CASSPRGGQGLFTEAFF. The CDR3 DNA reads TGTGCCAGCAGCCCCCGAGGGGGACAGGGGCTATTCACTGAAGCTTTCTTT.

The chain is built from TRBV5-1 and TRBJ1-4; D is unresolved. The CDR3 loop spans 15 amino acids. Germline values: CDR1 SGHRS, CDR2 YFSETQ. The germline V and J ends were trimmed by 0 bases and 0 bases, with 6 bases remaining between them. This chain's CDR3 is CASSLAQATNEKLFF. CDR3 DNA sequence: TGCGCCAGCAGCTTGGCACAAGCAACTAATGAAAAACTGTTTTTT.

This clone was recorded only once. CDR3 sequence: CASSFGLTSGANVLTF. The CDR3, as DNA: TGTGCCAGTAGTTTCGGACTGACCTCTGGGGCCAACGTCCTGACTTTC. This chain uses TRBV19 with TRBJ2-6, with D perhaps matching TRBD2 (5 bases). This CDR3 comprises 16 residues. The germline gives CDR1 LNHDA, CDR2 SQIVND (reference sequence). V dropped 5 bases and J dropped 0 bases, with 11 bases sitting between them. The whole variable domain, filled in from reference TRBV19 and TRBJ2-6, reads DGGITQSPKYLFRKEGQNVTLSCEQNLNHDAMYWYRQDPGQGLRLIYYSQIVNDFQKGDIAEGYSVSREKKESFPLTVTSAQKNPTAFYLCASSFGLTSGANVLTFGAGSRLTVL.

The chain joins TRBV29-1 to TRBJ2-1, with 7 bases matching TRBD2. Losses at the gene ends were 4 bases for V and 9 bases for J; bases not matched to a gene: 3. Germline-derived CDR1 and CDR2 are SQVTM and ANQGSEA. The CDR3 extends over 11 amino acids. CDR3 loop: CSVVGGIEQFF. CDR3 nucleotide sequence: TGCAGCGTTGTCGGGGGGATTGAGCAGTTCTTC.

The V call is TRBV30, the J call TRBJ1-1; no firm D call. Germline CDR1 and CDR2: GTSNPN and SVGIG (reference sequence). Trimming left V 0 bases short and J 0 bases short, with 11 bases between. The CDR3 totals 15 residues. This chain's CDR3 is CAWSVPSGMNTEAFF. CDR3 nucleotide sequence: TGTGCCTGGAGTGTACCGAGCGGTATGAACACTGAAGCTTTCTTT.

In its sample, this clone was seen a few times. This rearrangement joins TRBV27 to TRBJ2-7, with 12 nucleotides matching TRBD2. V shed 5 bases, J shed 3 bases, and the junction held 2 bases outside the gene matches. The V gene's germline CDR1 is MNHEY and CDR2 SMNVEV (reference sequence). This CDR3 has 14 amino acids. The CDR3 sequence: CASSRTSGNYEQYF. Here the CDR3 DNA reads TGTGCCAGCAGTAGGACTAGCGGGAACTACGAGCAGTACTTC.

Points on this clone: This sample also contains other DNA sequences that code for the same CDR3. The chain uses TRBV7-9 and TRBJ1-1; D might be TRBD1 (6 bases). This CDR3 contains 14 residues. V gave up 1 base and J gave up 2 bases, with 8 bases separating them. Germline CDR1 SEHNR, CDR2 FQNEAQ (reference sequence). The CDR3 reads CASSLGGQNTEAFF. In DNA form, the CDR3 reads TGTGCCAGCAGCTTAGGGGGACAAAACACTGAAGCTTTCTTT.

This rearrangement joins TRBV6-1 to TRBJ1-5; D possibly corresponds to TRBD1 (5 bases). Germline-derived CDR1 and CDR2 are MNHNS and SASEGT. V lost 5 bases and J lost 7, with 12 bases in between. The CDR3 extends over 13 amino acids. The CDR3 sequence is CASSWQGEQPQHF. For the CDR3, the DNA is TGTGCCAGCAGTTGGCAGGGCGAACAGCCCCAGCATTTT.

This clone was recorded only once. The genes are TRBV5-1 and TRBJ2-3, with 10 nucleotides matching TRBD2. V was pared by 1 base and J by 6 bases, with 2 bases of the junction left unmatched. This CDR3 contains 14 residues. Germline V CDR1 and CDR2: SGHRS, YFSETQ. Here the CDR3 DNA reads TGCGCCAGCAGCTTGCTAGCGGGGGCCGATACGCAGTATTTT. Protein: CASSLLAGADTQYF.

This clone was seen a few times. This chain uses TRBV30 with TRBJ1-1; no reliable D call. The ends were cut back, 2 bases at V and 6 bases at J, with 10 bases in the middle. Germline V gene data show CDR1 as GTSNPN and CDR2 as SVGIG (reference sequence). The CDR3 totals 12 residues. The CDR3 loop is CAWSPGLAEAFF. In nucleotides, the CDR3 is TGTGCCTGGAGTCCTGGACTCGCTGAAGCTTTCTTT.

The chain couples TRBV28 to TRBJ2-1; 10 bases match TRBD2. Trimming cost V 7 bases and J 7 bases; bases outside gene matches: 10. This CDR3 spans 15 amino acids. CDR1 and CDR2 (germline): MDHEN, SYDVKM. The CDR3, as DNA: TGTGCCAGCATCATCAGCGGGAGGGCCCGTAATGAGCAGTTCTTC. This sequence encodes CASIISGRARNEQFF.

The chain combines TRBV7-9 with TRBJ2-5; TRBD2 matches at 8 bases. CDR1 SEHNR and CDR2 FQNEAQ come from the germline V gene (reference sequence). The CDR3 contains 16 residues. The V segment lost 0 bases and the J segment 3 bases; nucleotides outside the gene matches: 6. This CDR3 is CASSLASSGDKETQYF. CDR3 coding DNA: TGTGCCAGCAGCTTAGCGAGTAGCGGGGATAAAGAGACCCAGTACTTC.

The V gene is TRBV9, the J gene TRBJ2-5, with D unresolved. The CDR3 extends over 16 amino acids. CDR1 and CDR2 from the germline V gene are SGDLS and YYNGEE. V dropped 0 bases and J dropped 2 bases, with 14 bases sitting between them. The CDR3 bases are TGTGCCAGCAGCGTAGGGCTAGATATTATACAAGAGACCCAGTACTTC. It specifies CASSVGLDIIQETQYF.

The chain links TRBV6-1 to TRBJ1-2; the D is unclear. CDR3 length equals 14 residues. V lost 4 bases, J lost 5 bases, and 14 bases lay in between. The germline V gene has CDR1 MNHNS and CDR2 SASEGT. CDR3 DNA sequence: TGTGCCAGCAGTGCGGTGGTCCGTACTTATGGCTACACCTTC. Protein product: CASSAVVRTYGYTF.

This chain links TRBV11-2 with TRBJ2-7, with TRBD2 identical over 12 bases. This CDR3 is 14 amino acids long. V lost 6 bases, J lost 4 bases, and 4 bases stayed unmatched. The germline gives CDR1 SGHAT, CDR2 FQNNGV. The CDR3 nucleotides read TGTGCCAGCAGACACCTAGCGGGGGGGTACGAGCAGTACTTC. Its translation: CASRHLAGGYEQYF.

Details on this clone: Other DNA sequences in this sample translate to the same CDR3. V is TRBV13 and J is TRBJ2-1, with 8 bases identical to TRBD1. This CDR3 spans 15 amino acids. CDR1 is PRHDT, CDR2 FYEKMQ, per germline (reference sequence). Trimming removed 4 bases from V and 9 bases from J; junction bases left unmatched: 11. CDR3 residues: CASSSFRDRRTEQFF. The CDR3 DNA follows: TGTGCCAGCAGCTCCTTCCGGGACAGGCGTACTGAGCAGTTCTTC.

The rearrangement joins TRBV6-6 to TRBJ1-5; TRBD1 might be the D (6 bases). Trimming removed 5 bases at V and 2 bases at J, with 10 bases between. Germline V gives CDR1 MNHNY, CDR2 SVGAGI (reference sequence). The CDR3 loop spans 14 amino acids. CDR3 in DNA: TGTGCCAGCAGTCCCCGACAGGGCAATCAGCCCCAGCATTTT. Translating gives CASSPRQGNQPQHF.

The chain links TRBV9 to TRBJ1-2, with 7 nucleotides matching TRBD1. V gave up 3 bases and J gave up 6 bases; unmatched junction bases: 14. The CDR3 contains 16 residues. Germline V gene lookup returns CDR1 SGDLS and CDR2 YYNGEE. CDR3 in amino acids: CASSEQVTGQNHGYTF. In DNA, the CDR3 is TGTGCCAGCAGCGAGCAAGTGACGGGACAGAATCATGGCTACACCTTC.

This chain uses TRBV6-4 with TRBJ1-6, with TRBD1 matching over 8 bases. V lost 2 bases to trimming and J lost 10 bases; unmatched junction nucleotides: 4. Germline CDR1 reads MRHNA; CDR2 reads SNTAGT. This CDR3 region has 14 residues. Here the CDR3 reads CASSDRDRSSPLHF. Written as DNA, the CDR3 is TGTGCCAGCAGTGACCGGGACAGGTCATCACCCCTCCACTTT.

Written as DNA, the CDR3 is TGTGCCAAGACCCCACAGGGATATCTTCCCTATGGCTACACCTTC. Residues: CAKTPQGYLPYGYTF. The chain has TRBV19 and TRBJ1-2; TRBD1 might be the D (6 bases). The CDR3 totals 15 residues. The germline CDR1 and CDR2 sequences are LNHDA and SQIVND (reference sequence). The V gene lost 10 bases and the J gene lost 4 bases, with 22 bases spanning the gap.

DNA for the CDR3: TGTGCCAGCAGCCCGTGGACTAGCGGGGACTTTAAAGAGACCCAGTACTTC. Translated, it gives CASSPWTSGDFKETQYF. The V gene is TRBV9, the J gene TRBJ2-5, with 12 bases that match TRBD2. V shed 4 bases and J 3 bases; nucleotides not matched to a gene: 10. CDR3 length: 17 residues. The germline CDR1 and CDR2 sequences are SGDLS and YYNGEE.

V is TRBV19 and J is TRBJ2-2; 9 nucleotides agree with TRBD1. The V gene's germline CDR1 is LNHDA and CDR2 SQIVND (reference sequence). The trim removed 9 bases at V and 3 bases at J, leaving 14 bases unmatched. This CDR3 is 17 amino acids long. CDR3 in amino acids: CASHLGQGNVYTGELFF. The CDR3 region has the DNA TGTGCCAGCCACTTGGGACAGGGAAATGTCTACACCGGGGAGCTGTTTTTT.

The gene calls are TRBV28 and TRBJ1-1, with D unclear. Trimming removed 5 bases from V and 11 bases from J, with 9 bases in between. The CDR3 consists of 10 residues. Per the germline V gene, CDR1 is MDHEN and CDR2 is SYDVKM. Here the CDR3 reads CASSGRVAFF. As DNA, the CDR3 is TGTGCCAGCAGTGGGAGGGTGGCTTTCTTT.

CDR3 protein: CASSLSGTGELFF. CDR3 sequence (DNA): TGTGCCAGCAGCTTGTCCGGGACCGGGGAGCTGTTTTTT. This rearrangement joins TRBV11-2 to TRBJ2-2, with D hard to call. Between the trimmed V and J ends, which lost 3 bases and 5 bases, there was a span of 7 bases. The CDR3 has 13 residues. Looked up from germline, CDR1 is SGHAT and CDR2 is FQNNGV.

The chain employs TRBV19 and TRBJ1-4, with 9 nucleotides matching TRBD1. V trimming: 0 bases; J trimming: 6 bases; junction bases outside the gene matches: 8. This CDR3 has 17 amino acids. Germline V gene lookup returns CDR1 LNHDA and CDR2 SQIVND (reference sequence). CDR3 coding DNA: TGTGCCAGTAGTATAGATCTACCGGGACAGGGCTATGAAAAACTGTTTTTT. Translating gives CASSIDLPGQGYEKLFF.

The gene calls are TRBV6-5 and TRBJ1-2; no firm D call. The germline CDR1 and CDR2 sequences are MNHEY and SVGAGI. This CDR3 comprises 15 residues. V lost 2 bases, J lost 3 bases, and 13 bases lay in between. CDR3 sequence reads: CASSYDVWSYYGYTF. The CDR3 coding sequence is TGTGCCAGCAGTTACGATGTGTGGAGCTACTATGGCTACACCTTC.

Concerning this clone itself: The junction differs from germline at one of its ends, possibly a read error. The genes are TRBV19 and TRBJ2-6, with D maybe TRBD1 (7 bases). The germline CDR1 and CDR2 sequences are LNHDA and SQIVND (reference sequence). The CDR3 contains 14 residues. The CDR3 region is CATGRGDGANGLTF. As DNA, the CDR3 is TGTGCCACCGGCAGGGGGGACGGGGCCAACGGCCTGACTTTC.